This T cell receptor (beta chain) emerged from a study of beta chain features in type 1 diabetes. This clone was detected only a few times. This CDR3 has 15 amino acids. Germline V CDR1 and CDR2: SEHNR, FQNEAQ (reference sequence). The V segment lost 4 bases and the J segment 2 bases; nucleotides outside the gene matches: 2. Of the isolated RNA, all was reverse transcribed, and so the sequenced material was expressed TCRB transcripts. The average output of naive, central memory and regulatory T cell samples was about 3.57 million reads. Assay: immunoSEQ multiplex PCR; the TCRdb copy retains only in-frame clones and omits some. The sample lists around 250,000 clones, approximately 14% occurring once.

The receptor's source is a woman aged 40 to 55 in good health. The sample was naive CD4+ T cells from blood. V usage is TRBV7-9 and J usage is TRBJ2-3, with TRBD2 matching over 11 bases. Here the CDR3 reads CASSSSGGNTDTQYF. CDR3 in DNA: TGTGCCAGCAGCTCTAGCGGGGGGAACACAGATACGCAGTATTTT. Looking up the rest from reference TRBV7-9 and TRBJ2-3 gives the full variable domain: DTGVSQNPRHKITKRGQNVTFRCDPISEHNRLYWYRQTLGQGPEFLTYFQNEAQLEKSRLLSDRFSAERPKGSFSTLEIQRTEQGDSAMYLCASSSSGGNTDTQYFGPGTRLTVL.